One sample yielded the 19 T cell receptor beta chains listed below, sequenced in a study of T cells in Graves' hyperthyroidism and ophthalmopathy. Amplification yielded TCR beta CDR3 regions, with RNA transcripts as the source. First-round RT-PCR with HTBI primers amplified the TCR CDR3 region. One entry per CDR3 protein results from TCRdb running MiXCR on the multiplex PCR reads. Of approximately 640,000 distinct CDR3 sequences in the sample, roughly 45% were seen once. Source material: peripheral blood or thyroid tissue (not recorded which). The receptors originated from an adult man with Graves' disease, either hyperthyroidism or ophthalmopathy (not recorded which).

V gene TRBV20-1 combines with J gene TRBJ2-7; D tentatively fits TRBD1 or TRBD2 (5 bases each). Germline V gene sequence: CDR1 DFQATT, CDR2 SNEGSKA (reference sequence). Trimming shortened V by 4 bases and J by 2 bases, and 18 bases separated the two germline ends. The CDR3 runs 15 residues. The CDR3 DNA sequence: TGCAGTGCTAATGTATGGGGGATGGGGACCTACGAGCAGTACTTC. Translated, it gives CSANVWGMGTYEQYF.

The V call is TRBV2, the J call TRBJ1-5; D is ambiguous. Germline lookup yields CDR1 SNHLY and CDR2 FYNNEI. Trimming cost V 0 bases and J 2 bases, with 14 bases left between them. The CDR3 has 17 residues. Written as DNA, the CDR3 is TGTGCCAGCAGTGAAGCTCTTTTGGACCTAGGCAATCAGCCCCAGCATTTT. Amino acid sequence: CASSEALLDLGNQPQHF.

This clonotype was recorded many times. V is TRBV7-8 and J is TRBJ2-5, with 11 bases matching TRBD2. The germline V gene has CDR1 SGHVS and CDR2 FQNEAQ. Trimming cost V 1 base and J 4 bases; bases outside gene matches: 5. The CDR3 length is 16 residues. CDR3 residues: CASSLELAGAGETQYF. The CDR3, as DNA: TGTGCCAGCAGCTTAGAACTAGCGGGGGCAGGAGAGACCCAGTACTTC. Full variable domain (remainder filled in from reference TRBV7-8 and TRBJ2-5): GAGVSQSPRYKVAKRGQDVALRCDPISGHVSLFWYQQALGQGPEFLTYFQNEAQLDKSGLPSDRFFAERPEGSVSTLKIQRTQQEDSAVYLCASSLELAGAGETQYFGPGTRLLVL.

A note on this clonotype: A much larger clone differs from this one at a single base, so this may be a read error. The chain carries TRBV24-1 and TRBJ1-2; D is possibly TRBD1 (6 bases). CDR1 and CDR2 from the germline V gene are KGHDR and SFDVKD. This CDR3 has 15 residues. V was shortened by 11 bases and J by 4 bases, with 22 bases between the two germline ends. In nucleotides, the CDR3 is TGTGCCATCAGCTACCAACCAGGGGAGTCCTATGGCTACACCTTC. As protein: CAISYQPGESYGYTF.

The chain carries TRBV20-1 and TRBJ2-7; 9 bases agree with TRBD2. This CDR3 is 15 amino acids long. After removal of 5 bases from V and 0 bases from J, the junction contained 8 bases not matched to a gene. The germline CDR1 and CDR2 sequences are DFQATT and SNEGSKA (reference sequence). CDR3 amino acids: CSAQTARGGSYEQYF. In nucleotides, the CDR3 is TGCAGTGCTCAGACGGCGCGGGGGGGCTCCTACGAGCAGTACTTC.

CDR3 in DNA: TGTGCCAGCAGCGGAGGGGGGACAGGGCTGGACACTGAAGCTTTCTTT. Translated: CASSGGGTGLDTEAFF. The rearrangement uses TRBV9 and TRBJ1-1; 9 bases are a match to TRBD1. The CDR3 is made up of 16 amino acids. Trimming at V came to 3 bases and at J to 3 bases, leaving 9 bases not matched to a gene. Germline V lookup: CDR1 SGDLS, CDR2 YYNGEE.

This clonotype has just a few counts. The V gene is TRBV7-9, the J gene TRBJ1-4; tentative D call: TRBD1 (6 bases). Germline CDR1 is SEHNR and CDR2 is FQNEAQ (reference sequence). CDR3 length equals 13 residues. Trimming cost V 6 bases and J 12 bases, with 17 bases left between them. CDR3 bases: TGTGCCAGCAGTTTCCTACTACCAGGGGAACTGTTTTTT. This codes for CASSFLLPGELFF.

This sequence joins TRBV2 and TRBJ1-6; 9 positions agree with TRBD1. This CDR3 comprises 15 residues. The germline CDR1 and CDR2 sequences are SNHLY and FYNNEI. Unmatched junction bases numbered 3, after V lost 2 bases and J lost 7 bases. Here the CDR3 reads CASSERGQGNSPLHF. The CDR3 bases are TGTGCCAGCAGTGAAAGGGGACAGGGCAATTCACCCCTCCACTTT.

The chain has TRBV25-1 and TRBJ1-4; 9 bases map to TRBD1. CDR3 length: 13 residues. Germline V CDR1 and CDR2: MGHDK, SYGVNS. V lost 5 bases and J lost 11; bases outside the gene matches: 6. The CDR3 sequence is CASSPGTGTKLFF. The DNA for the CDR3 is TGTGCCAGCAGTCCGGGGACAGGGACCAAACTGTTTTTT.

The chain employs TRBV20-1 and TRBJ2-7, with TRBD1 matching over 10 bases. V lost 3 bases and J lost 2; bases outside the gene matches: 10. The CDR3 spans 16 residues. The V gene's germline CDR1 is DFQATT and CDR2 SNEGSKA (reference sequence). CDR3 nucleotides: TGCAGTGCTAGGCTGACCCCGGGACAGGGGACCTACGAGCAGTACTTC. This translates into CSARLTPGQGTYEQYF.

This clonotype was found once. DNA for the CDR3: TGTGCCAGCAGCTTAAGAGGGTCGGAATCACCCCTCCACTTT. Its protein is CASSLRGSESPLHF. The J gene is TRBJ1-6, the V gene TRBV7-9; D is unclear. V was clipped by 2 bases and J by 10 bases, with 12 bases between them. The CDR3 length is 14 residues. Germline CDR1 reads SEHNR; CDR2 reads FQNEAQ (reference sequence).

V gene TRBV6-4 combines with J gene TRBJ1-2, with TRBD1 as a possible D gene (6 bases). Per the germline V gene, CDR1 is MRHNA and CDR2 is SNTAGT. Trimming stripped 1 base from V and 14 bases from J, with 17 bases between. The length of the CDR3 is 13 residues. The CDR3 bases are TGTGCCAGCAGTGACTGGTTAACAGGGAACAAGACCTTC. Encoded protein: CASSDWLTGNKTF.

This chain uses TRBV20-1 with TRBJ2-5; 7 nucleotides match TRBD2. Trimming took 0 bases from V and 8 from J; bases not matched to a gene: 9. Germline V lookup: CDR1 DFQATT, CDR2 SNEGSKA (reference sequence). The CDR3 extends over 14 amino acids. Here the CDR3 DNA reads TGCAGTGCTAGAGATCGGAGCGGGGTCCGCACCCAGTACTTC. This encodes CSARDRSGVRTQYF.

There are many counts of this clonotype. This chain connects TRBV7-9 to TRBJ1-4; 7 bases map to TRBD1. V gave up 4 bases and J gave up 7 bases; unmatched junction bases: 6. From germline, CDR1 is SEHNR and CDR2 FQNEAQ (reference sequence). The CDR3 loop spans 14 amino acids. The CDR3 protein is CASSSTGIVEKLFF. The CDR3 nucleotides read TGTGCCAGCAGCTCGACAGGGATAGTTGAAAAACTGTTTTTT.

The J gene is TRBJ2-2, the V gene TRBV10-2; D remains ambiguous. The V and J ends lost 6 bases and 1 base respectively, with 6 bases between them. The CDR3 spans 13 residues. The germline V gene encodes CDR1 WSHSY and CDR2 SAAADI. The CDR3 nucleotides read TGCGCCAGCAGCCAGGAGAACACCGGGGAGCTGTTTTTT. This translates into CASSQENTGELFF.

This clonotype was counted many times. This chain links TRBV2 with TRBJ1-6; D is uncertain. V gave up 2 bases and J gave up 9 bases, with 8 bases separating them. CDR3 length equals 13 residues. In germline, CDR1 is SNHLY, CDR2 FYNNEI. For the CDR3, the DNA is TGTGCCAGCAGTGAACACGGATCTTCACCCCTCCACTTT. This sequence encodes CASSEHGSSPLHF.

The chain is built from TRBV6-6 and TRBJ2-7, with TRBD2 as a possible D gene (6 bases). The CDR3 spans 15 residues. Trimming shortened V by 6 bases and J by 0 bases, and 15 bases separated the two germline ends. Germline V gene lookup returns CDR1 MNHNY and CDR2 SVGAGI (reference sequence). In DNA form, the CDR3 reads TGTGCCAGCAGCCACCGTAGCGGACCCTCCTACGAGCAGTACTTC. Its protein product is CASSHRSGPSYEQYF.

This chain links TRBV29-1 with TRBJ1-2; 9 bases align to TRBD1. V lost 8 bases to trimming and J lost 8 bases; unmatched junction nucleotides: 6. CDR1 and CDR2 (germline): SQVTM, ANQGSEA. The CDR3 runs to 11 residues. The CDR3: CSSDRGRGYTF. DNA of the CDR3: TGCAGCTCGGACAGGGGACGAGGCTACACCTTC.

DNA for the CDR3: TGTGCCAGCAGCTCGATAGCTAACTATGGCTACACCTTC. Translation gives CASSSIANYGYTF. J is TRBJ1-2 and V is TRBV5-8, with unresolved D. V was trimmed by 3 bases and J by 0 bases, leaving 6 bases between them. Germline V gene data show CDR1 as SGHTS and CDR2 as YDEGEE. The CDR3 is made up of 13 amino acids.